The clone carrying this T cell receptor (beta chain) was seen a few times. The antigen is undetermined. This record belongs to a study of Graves' ophthalmopathy and Graves' hyperthyroidism. The germline V gene has CDR1 MNHEY and CDR2 SVGAGI. With 7 bases removed from V and 0 bases from J, the gap between germline ends came to 13 bases. CDR3 length: 16 residues. Regarding the study as a whole: Blood also harbored most expanded thyroid clonotypes above 0.001 frequency. Ophthalmopathy progression was predicted with around 71% sensitivity and approximately 72% specificity.

Thyroid ultrasound, orbital computed tomography, TRAb, serum thyroxine and clinical symptoms formed the basis of diagnosis. RNA transcripts provided the template for amplifying TCR beta CDR3 regions. RT-PCR in the first round used HTBI primers; a second-round multiplex PCR followed. TCRdb re-analysed the multiplex PCR reads in MiXCR, keeping a single row per CDR3 protein. This table holds over a million distinct CDR3 sequences, 35% to 40% found once. The J gene is TRBJ1-6, the V gene TRBV6-5, with D maybe TRBD1 (6 bases). Sequenced input: peripheral blood or thyroid tissue (not recorded which). The receptor was derived from an adult man with Graves' hyperthyroidism. CDR3 in DNA: TGTGCCAGCAAACCGGGACAAAGCTCCTATAATTCACCCCTCCACTTT. This gives the protein CASKPGQSSYNSPLHF.